This T cell receptor beta chain was identified in a study of early T cells in non-severe SARS-CoV-2 infection. Looking at the study overall: Bulk RNA taken from unsorted whole blood was sequenced, leaving chains unpaired.

This clonotype was observed at least ten times. Its antigen is not identified. The CDR3 contains 12 residues. Deletions cut 5 bases from V and 10 bases from J, with 15 bases between. CDR1 is MDHEN, CDR2 SYDVKM, per germline. Study conclusions and caveats: VDJdb-based annotation leaned toward anti-spike CD8 responses and missed private and CD4 specificities.

Attached unique molecular identifiers marked individual cDNA molecules. A single record per CDR3 protein comes from TCRdb applying MiXCR to the 5' RACE reads. The table shows 75,000 to 90,000 distinct CDR3 sequences, with 5.5% to 7.5% occurring only once. The chain recombines TRBV28 with TRBJ2-7; D is uncertain. The sample comprised whole blood. This receptor was obtained from an adult who was a healthcare worker with PCR-confirmed SARS-CoV-2 infection or an uninfected control (not recorded which). The CDR3 DNA sequence: TGTGCCAGCAGTCCGCTGCGCTCCCGACAGTACTTC. It translates to CASSPLRSRQYF.